A single sample is the source of the 18 T cell receptor beta chains below, sequenced in a study of blood T cell repertoires in COVID-19. Clones were read by immunoSEQ multiplex PCR, and TCRdb kept only the in-frame ones, dropping some. The table has approximately 240,000 clones, approximately 82% seen once. Sequenced sample: peripheral blood. The origin of the receptors is a woman of 80 years or more with active or convalescent COVID-19.

V is TRBV7-9 and J is TRBJ2-6; D unresolved. CDR3 size: 17 residues. Germline loops: CDR1 SEHNR, CDR2 FQNEAQ (reference sequence). The V gene lost 0 bases and the J gene lost 4 bases, with 13 bases spanning the gap. The CDR3 nucleotides read TGTGCCAGCAGCTTAGCGATATCCAGATCGGGGGCCAACGTCCTGACTTTC. This gives the protein CASSLAISRSGANVLTF. Variable domain in full (rest from reference TRBV7-9 and TRBJ2-6): DTGVSQNPRHKITKRGQNVTFRCDPISEHNRLYWYRQTLGQGPEFLTYFQNEAQLEKSRLLSDRFSAERPKGSFSTLEIQRTEQGDSAMYLCASSLAISRSGANVLTFGAGSRLTVL.

In its sample, this clone was seen once. The CDR3, as DNA: TGCAGCGTTTTCCCAATGCAGGGCCCAGATACGCAGTATTTT. Encoded protein: CSVFPMQGPDTQYF. V usage is TRBV29-1 and J usage is TRBJ2-3, with D possibly TRBD1 on 5 matching bases. Per the germline V gene, CDR1 is SQVTM and CDR2 is ANQGSEA. The CDR3 loop spans 14 amino acids. V shed 5 bases and J shed 4 bases, with 16 bases lying between them.

This clone has just one count. The CDR3 DNA sequence: TGTGCTAGTGGTCCAGGACTAGCCGAAGACACAGATACGCAGTATTTT. This translates into CASGPGLAEDTDTQYF. The gene calls are TRBV12-5 and TRBJ2-3; TRBD2 matches at 8 bases. V trimming: 5 bases; J trimming: 2 bases; junction bases outside the gene matches: 9. The CDR3 runs 16 residues. Germline CDR1 and CDR2: LGHNT and FRNRAP.

The rearrangement joins TRBV18 to TRBJ1-6, with 9 bases aligning to TRBD1. Germline values: CDR1 KGHSH, CDR2 LQKENI. This CDR3 comprises 15 residues. V shed 5 bases, J shed 8 bases, and the junction held 7 bases outside the gene matches. CDR3 loop: CASSLTGGLDSPLHF. CDR3 in DNA: TGTGCCAGCTCATTGACAGGGGGATTGGATTCACCCCTCCACTTT.

The V and J genes are TRBV5-1 and TRBJ2-5; 8 nucleotides match TRBD2. Per the germline V gene, CDR1 is SGHRS and CDR2 is YFSETQ. J was trimmed by 2 bases and V by 2 bases; bases with no gene match: 5. This CDR3 has 15 amino acids. The CDR3 region has the DNA TGCGCCAGCAGCTTTGGGCCTAGCGGGCAAGAGACCCAGTACTTC. This codes for CASSFGPSGQETQYF.

V and J are TRBV5-1 and TRBJ2-4; D remains unclear. This CDR3 is built from 14 residues. Germline-derived CDR1 and CDR2 are SGHRS and YFSETQ. V was trimmed by 4 bases and J by 0 bases, leaving 8 bases between them. The CDR3 sequence: CASSAELAKNIQYF. Written as DNA, the CDR3 is TGCGCCAGCAGCGCCGAGCTAGCCAAAAACATTCAGTACTTC.

The J gene is TRBJ2-7, the V gene TRBV7-2, with 11 bases aligning to TRBD2. The junction had 10 bases not matched to a gene; V was cut back by 5 bases and J by 7 bases. This CDR3 is built from 15 residues. Germline V CDR1 and CDR2: SGHTA, FQGNSA. The CDR3 loop is CASSLEGTSGREQYF. The CDR3 DNA sequence: TGTGCCAGCAGCCTAGAGGGGACTAGCGGACGTGAGCAGTACTTC.

The chain is built from TRBV27 and TRBJ2-7, with a tentative D call TRBD1 (5 bases). This CDR3 has 15 residues. CDR1 is MNHEY and CDR2 is SMNVEV in the germline V gene (reference sequence). V lost 6 bases and J lost 9, with 24 bases in between. Here the CDR3 reads CASSRGGADLARQYF. The CDR3 DNA is TGTGCCAGCAGCCGAGGTGGGGCAGATCTGGCTCGGCAGTACTTC.

V is TRBV19 and J is TRBJ1-5; possible D gene TRBD1, 5 bases. Trimming cost V 5 bases and J 3 bases, with 8 bases left between them. Germline lookup yields CDR1 LNHDA and CDR2 SQIVND (reference sequence). This CDR3 has 13 amino acids. The CDR3 nucleotides read TGTGCCAGTAGTTCAGGGAACAATCAGCCCCAGCATTTT. Protein: CASSSGNNQPQHF.

This rearrangement joins TRBV5-5 to TRBJ1-2, with D possibly TRBD1 on 5 matching bases. Per germline, CDR1 SGHKS and CDR2 YYEKEE (reference sequence). The ends were cut back, 2 bases at V and 3 bases at J, with 14 bases in the middle. CDR3 length equals 15 residues. DNA of the CDR3: TGTGCCAGCAGCTTAGGATTGGGGGGTGACTATGGCTACACCTTC. Translated: CASSLGLGGDYGYTF.

The gene calls are TRBV25-1 and TRBJ1-1; D uncertain. Germline CDR1 and CDR2: MGHDK and SYGVNS. This CDR3 region has 14 residues. Trimming shortened V by 3 bases and J by 2 bases, and 10 bases separated the two germline ends. CDR3 loop: CASSDAPLNTEAFF. The CDR3 DNA reads TGTGCCAGCAGTGATGCGCCCCTAAACACTGAAGCTTTCTTT. Together with reference TRBV25-1 and TRBJ1-1, the CDR3 gives the full variable domain: EADIYQTPRYLVIGTGKKITLECSQTMGHDKMYWYQQDPGMELHLIHYSYGVNSTEKGDLSSESTVSRIRTEHFPLTLESARPSHTSQYLCASSDAPLNTEAFFGQGTRLTVV.

The chain's CDR3 is CASSPGLAGSSYNEQFF. CDR3 nucleotides: TGTGCCAGCAGCCCCGGACTAGCGGGAAGCTCCTACAATGAGCAGTTCTTC. The V gene is TRBV5-4, the J gene TRBJ2-1; 12 nucleotides match TRBD2. After removal of 4 bases from V and 0 bases from J, the junction contained 5 bases not matched to a gene. The CDR3 is 17 residues long. Germline loops: CDR1 SGHNT, CDR2 YYREEE (reference sequence). Using reference TRBV5-4 and TRBJ2-1 for the parts outside the CDR3, the full variable domain is ETGVTQSPTHLIKTRGQQVTLRCSSQSGHNTVSWYQQALGQGPQFIFQYYREEENGRGNFPPRFSGLQFPNYSSELNVNALELDDSALYLCASSPGLAGSSYNEQFFGPGTRLTVL.

J is TRBJ1-5 and V is TRBV3-1 (or the pseudogene TRBV3-2); 9 bases fit TRBD1. V was pared by 1 base and J by 8 bases, with 3 bases of the junction left unmatched. The CDR3 is made up of 14 amino acids. Germline loops: CDR1 LGHDT, CDR2 YNNKEL (reference sequence). The CDR3 spells CASSQGTGEKPQHF. The DNA of the CDR3 is TGTGCCAGCAGCCAAGGGACAGGGGAAAAGCCCCAGCATTTT.

CDR3 nucleotides: TGTGCCAGCAGCCCATCTCCGGGGAATCAGCCCCAGCATTTT. It translates to CASSPSPGNQPQHF. The chain is built from TRBV7-9 and TRBJ1-5; D gene unclear. V was clipped by 5 bases and J by 4 bases, with 12 bases between them. In germline, CDR1 is SEHNR, CDR2 FQNEAQ (reference sequence). The CDR3 runs 14 residues.

The V gene is TRBV24-1, the J gene TRBJ2-2; 10 bases fit TRBD1. Germline CDR1 and CDR2: KGHDR and SFDVKD. The CDR3 is 16 residues long. Trimming removed 7 bases from V and 2 bases from J; junction bases left unmatched: 6. CDR3 region: CATSDRDRGNTGELFF. For the CDR3, the DNA is TGTGCCACCAGCGACCGGGACAGGGGAAACACCGGGGAGCTGTTTTTT.

The CDR3 DNA follows: TGTGCCAGCAGCGTCCAACTAGCCGCCCCCTACGAGCAGTACTTC. The encoded protein is CASSVQLAAPYEQYF. V gene TRBV9 combines with J gene TRBJ2-7, with a weak D call TRBD2 (6 bases). CDR1 and CDR2 (germline): SGDLS, YYNGEE. This CDR3 spans 15 amino acids. The V and J ends lost 2 bases and 2 bases respectively, with 14 bases between them.

The rearrangement uses TRBV4-2 and TRBJ2-1; D perhaps matches TRBD2 (6 bases). CDR1 and CDR2 (germline): LGHNA, YNFKEQ. CDR3 length equals 17 residues. The ends were cut back, 0 bases at V and 9 bases at J, with 21 bases in the middle. The CDR3 coding sequence is TGTGCCAGCAGCCAAGATAGCGCTAGCGCCCAGCGGCGTGAGCAGTTCTTC. It yields the protein CASSQDSASAQRREQFF.

This sequence joins TRBV27 and TRBJ2-1; D is perhaps TRBD1 (6 bases). Germline assignment: CDR1 MNHEY and CDR2 SMNVEV (reference sequence). The CDR3 has 18 residues. Trimming stripped 1 base from V and 0 bases from J, with 16 bases between. The CDR3 nucleotides read TGTGCCAGCAGTTTATTTATCTCCGGACAGAGCTCCTACAATGAGCAGTTCTTC. Encoded protein: CASSLFISGQSSYNEQFF.